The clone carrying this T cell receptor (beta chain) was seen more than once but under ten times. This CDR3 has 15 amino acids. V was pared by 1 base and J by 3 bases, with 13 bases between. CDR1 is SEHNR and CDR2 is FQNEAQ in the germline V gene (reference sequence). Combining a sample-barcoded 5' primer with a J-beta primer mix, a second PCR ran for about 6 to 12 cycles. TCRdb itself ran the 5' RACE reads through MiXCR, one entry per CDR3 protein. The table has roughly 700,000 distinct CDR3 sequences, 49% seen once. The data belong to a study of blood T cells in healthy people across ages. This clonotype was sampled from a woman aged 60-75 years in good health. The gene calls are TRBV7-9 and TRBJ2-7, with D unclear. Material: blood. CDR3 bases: TGTGCCAGCAGCTTAGGGGGTCGGCAGTACTACGAGCAGTACTTC. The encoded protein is CASSLGGRQYYEQYF.